Listed here are 17 T cell receptor beta chains from one sample, sequenced in a study of Ad26.COV2.S vaccination and SARS-CoV-2 variants. Treatment noted: some 19 received Ad26.COV2.S at low or high dose, single or two shots; about 5 received placebo; per-sample allocation not given. Collection of samples fell on day 63 after the first vaccine or placebo injection. Sequencing was performed with immunoSEQ multiplex PCR; in TCRdb, only in-frame clones are kept and a portion is missing. The profile shows about 350,000 clones, about 89% of them singletons. Sample: peripheral blood, taken in a trial of Ad26.COV2.S vaccine versus placebo. These receptors were collected from a person between 18 and 60 years old who received the Ad26.COV2.S COVID-19 vaccine or a placebo.

This clone occurred once. The CDR3 bases are TGTGCCAGCAGTACGGGACGGAGAGCTAACTATGGCTACACCTTC. It translates to CASSTGRRANYGYTF. V gene TRBV6-5 combines with J gene TRBJ1-2; D perhaps matches TRBD1 (5 bases). The CDR3 runs to 15 residues. V shed 5 bases and J shed 0 bases, with 13 bases lying between them. CDR1 is MNHEY, CDR2 SVGAGI, per germline.

V gene TRBV7-9 combines with J gene TRBJ1-4, with 9 nucleotides matching TRBD1. V dropped 0 bases and J dropped 6; count of bases not matched to a gene: 5. The V gene's germline CDR1 is SEHNR and CDR2 FQNEAQ (reference sequence). The CDR3 loop spans 16 amino acids. CDR3 residues: CASSLARDRAYEKLFF. CDR3 bases: TGTGCCAGCAGCTTAGCACGGGACAGGGCTTATGAAAAACTGTTTTTT.

The chain couples TRBV14 to TRBJ1-5; D uncertain. This CDR3 is built from 13 residues. With 0 bases removed from V and 3 bases from J, the gap between germline ends came to 3 bases. Germline V gene sequence: CDR1 SGHDN, CDR2 FVKESK. CDR3 in DNA: TGTGCCAGCAGCCAAGAACACAATCAGCCCCAGCATTTT. This sequence encodes CASSQEHNQPQHF.

The genes are TRBV7-9 and TRBJ2-7; 9 bases match TRBD1. The J segment lost 5 bases and the V segment lost 5 bases, leaving 13 bases of the junction unmatched. This CDR3 is built from 16 residues. CDR1 and CDR2 from the germline V gene are SEHNR and FQNEAQ (reference sequence). The CDR3 protein is CASSPKTGTGHHEQYF. CDR3 coding DNA: TGTGCCAGCAGCCCGAAGACCGGGACAGGGCACCACGAGCAGTACTTC.

The chain has TRBV5-1 and TRBJ1-1; a weak D match, TRBD1 (6 bases). The CDR3 extends over 14 amino acids. V was clipped by 4 bases and J by 1 base, with 11 bases between them. The germline CDR1 and CDR2 sequences are SGHRS and YFSETQ. CDR3 residues: CASSHDRPNTEAFF. CDR3 coding DNA: TGCGCCAGCAGCCACGACAGGCCGAACACTGAAGCTTTCTTT.

There are a few counts of this clone. The rearrangement uses TRBV4-3 and TRBJ1-6, with a possible D match to TRBD1 (5 bases). The CDR3 is 16 residues long. Trimming stripped 0 bases from V and 7 bases from J, with 13 bases between. The germline V gene encodes CDR1 LGHNA and CDR2 YSLEER. CDR3 protein: CASSQDFGTENSPLHF. CDR3 sequence (DNA): TGCGCCAGCAGCCAAGATTTCGGGACGGAGAATTCACCCCTCCACTTT.

V and J are TRBV5-8 and TRBJ2-7, with 8 positions matching TRBD1. V lost 1 base to trimming and J lost 5 bases; unmatched junction nucleotides: 2. CDR3 length: 13 residues. Germline values: CDR1 SGHTS, CDR2 YDEGEE. CDR3 nucleotide sequence: TGTGCCAGCAGCTTGCAGGGGGCCCACGAGCAGTACTTC. Its translation: CASSLQGAHEQYF.

The chain employs TRBV6-6 and TRBJ2-1; 8 bases align to TRBD2. The V gene end was trimmed by 5 bases and the J gene end by 3 bases; junction bases not matched to a gene: 12. Germline lookup yields CDR1 MNHNY and CDR2 SVGAGI (reference sequence). This CDR3 spans 17 amino acids. CDR3 in DNA: TGTGCCAGCAGTCGGGGGGGACGGGAGGGCCTCTACAATGAGCAGTTCTTC. Translated: CASSRGGREGLYNEQFF.

In this sample, this clone turned up once. This chain uses TRBV11-1 with TRBJ2-3, with D hard to call. There are 15 residues in the CDR3. Germline assignment: CDR1 SGHAT and CDR2 FQDESV (reference sequence). Trimming stripped 2 bases from V and 4 bases from J, with 13 bases between. This CDR3 reads CASSLLVGFSDTQYF. CDR3 coding DNA: TGTGCCAGCAGCTTACTAGTCGGTTTCTCAGATACGCAGTATTTT.

This sequence joins TRBV12-3 or TRBV12-4 and TRBJ2-5; no clear D gene. V lost 1 base, J lost 5 bases, and 8 bases lay in between. The length of the CDR3 is 13 residues. CDR3 sequence (DNA): TGTGCCAGCAGTTTAGTTAGGGCGGAGACCCAGTACTTC. Translated: CASSLVRAETQYF.

CDR3 DNA sequence: TGTGCCATCAGTGAATACAGGTTACAGCCCCAGCATTTT. Protein product: CAISEYRLQPQHF. This chain connects TRBV10-3 to TRBJ1-5; tentative D call: TRBD1 (5 bases). With 3 bases removed from V and 7 bases from J, the gap between germline ends came to 10 bases. This CDR3 has 13 residues. Germline V gene sequence: CDR1 ENHRY, CDR2 SYGVKD.

This chain links TRBV5-1 with TRBJ2-7; TRBD1 matches at 12 bases. CDR1 and CDR2 from the germline V gene are SGHRS and YFSETQ. J lost 5 bases, V lost 0 bases, and 3 bases had no gene match. The CDR3 contains 15 residues. The CDR3 DNA reads as TGCGCCAGCAGCTTGGAGGGACAGGGGGCCCACGAGCAGTACTTC. Encoded protein: CASSLEGQGAHEQYF.

This clone was found a few times. The gene calls are TRBV3-1 (or the pseudogene TRBV3-2) and TRBJ2-2; no clear D. CDR1 and CDR2 (germline): LGHDT, YNNKEL (reference sequence). Trimming left V 4 bases short and J 5 bases short, with 17 bases between. The CDR3 runs 16 residues. Here the CDR3 reads CASSPNRLGETGELFF. In nucleotides, the CDR3 is TGTGCCAGCAGCCCAAACCGGCTAGGTGAGACCGGGGAGCTGTTTTTT.

V usage is TRBV4-1 and J usage is TRBJ2-3, with 7 bases matching TRBD2. CDR1 MGHRA and CDR2 YSYEKL come from the germline V gene. With V trimmed by 3 bases and J by 1 base, 7 bases remained unmatched. The CDR3 runs 16 residues. This CDR3 reads CASSQGGSGGTDTQYF. CDR3 DNA: TGCGCCAGCAGCCAGGGCGGGAGCGGGGGCACAGATACGCAGTATTTT.

This chain joins TRBV19 and TRBJ2-3; no reliable D call. Germline loops: CDR1 LNHDA, CDR2 SQIVND (reference sequence). Deletions cut 5 bases from V and 6 bases from J, with 18 bases between. The CDR3 consists of 15 residues. The CDR3, as DNA: TGTGCCAGTAGTGCTGAACGGGTTTATCGGGATACGCAGTATTTT. This translates into CASSAERVYRDTQYF.

The chain links TRBV4-3 to TRBJ1-6; D is undetermined. The CDR3 is 16 amino acids. V was clipped by 1 base and J by 3 bases, with 10 bases between them. Germline lookup yields CDR1 LGHNA and CDR2 YSLEER. The CDR3 coding sequence is TGCGCCAGCAGCCAAGGTCTACTGAACTATAATTCACCCCTCCACTTT. As protein: CASSQGLLNYNSPLHF.

V usage is TRBV4-3 and J usage is TRBJ1-1; D call uncertain. Per germline, CDR1 LGHNA and CDR2 YSLEER. This CDR3 has 16 amino acids. Trimming shortened V by 0 bases and J by 4 bases, and 15 bases separated the two germline ends. The CDR3 nucleotides are TGCGCCAGCAGCCAAGACTACAACCGTGGTGGCACTGAAGCTTTCTTT. Protein sequence: CASSQDYNRGGTEAFF.